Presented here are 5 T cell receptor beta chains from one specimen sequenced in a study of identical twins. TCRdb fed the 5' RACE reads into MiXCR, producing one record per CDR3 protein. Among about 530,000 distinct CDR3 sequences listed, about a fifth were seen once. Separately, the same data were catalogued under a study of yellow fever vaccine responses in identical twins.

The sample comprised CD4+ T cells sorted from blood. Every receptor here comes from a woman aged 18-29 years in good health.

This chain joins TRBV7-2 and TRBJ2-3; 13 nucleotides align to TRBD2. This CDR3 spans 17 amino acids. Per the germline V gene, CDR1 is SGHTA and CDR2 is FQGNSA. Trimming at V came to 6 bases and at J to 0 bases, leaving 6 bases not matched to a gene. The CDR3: CASSHPGLAGSTDTQYF. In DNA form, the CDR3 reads TGTGCCAGCAGTCATCCGGGACTAGCGGGGAGCACAGATACGCAGTATTTT.

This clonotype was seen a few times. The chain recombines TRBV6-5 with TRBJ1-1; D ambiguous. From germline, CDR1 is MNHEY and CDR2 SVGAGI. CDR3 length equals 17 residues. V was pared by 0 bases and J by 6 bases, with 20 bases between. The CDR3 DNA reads TGTGCCAGCAGTTACTCTTGGCAGGCCTCTGGATCCGCTGAAGCTTTCTTT. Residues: CASSYSWQASGSAEAFF.

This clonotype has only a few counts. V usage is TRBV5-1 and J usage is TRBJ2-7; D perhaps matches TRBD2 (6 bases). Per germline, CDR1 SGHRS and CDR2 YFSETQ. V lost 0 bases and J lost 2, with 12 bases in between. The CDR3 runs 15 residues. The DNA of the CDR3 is TGCGCCAGCAGCTTGGTGGCTGGACTAACCTACGAGCAGTACTTC. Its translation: CASSLVAGLTYEQYF.

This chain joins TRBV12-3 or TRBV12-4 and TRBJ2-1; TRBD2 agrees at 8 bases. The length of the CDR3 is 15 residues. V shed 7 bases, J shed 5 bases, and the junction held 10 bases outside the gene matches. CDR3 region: CASKRVTSVDNEQFF. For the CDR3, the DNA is TGTGCCAGCAAACGCGTGACTAGCGTAGACAATGAGCAGTTCTTC.

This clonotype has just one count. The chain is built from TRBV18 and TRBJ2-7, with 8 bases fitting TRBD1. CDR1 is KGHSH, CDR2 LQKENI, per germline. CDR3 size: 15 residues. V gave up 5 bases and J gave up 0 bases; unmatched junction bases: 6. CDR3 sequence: CASSGGQGPSYEQYV. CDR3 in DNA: TGTGCCAGCTCAGGAGGACAGGGACCCTCCTACGAGCAGTACGTC.